This TCR beta chain came from a study of blood T cell dynamics during melanoma immunotherapy (dated by TCRdb to about 2020). As for the study more broadly: All patients had metastatic melanoma and were given first-line pembrolizumab or nivolumab plus ipilimumab as standard of care in the United Kingdom. The training cohort consisted of consecutive patients, while an additional independent group of patients from the same centre was pooled to form an external validation set. To find early correlates of response, peripheral T cell receptor repertoires were profiled in metastatic melanoma patients before and after one cycle of checkpoint inhibitor therapy. Paper-wide results and their limitations: Unlike progressors, patients who went on to achieve disease control showed a bifurcated reorganization of the PBMC repertoire at W3, with either increased clonality or increased diversity. The study could not determine whether the T cell clones driving repertoire changes were melanoma-specific or reflected general immune activation. The relatively small sample size was recognized as a factor that could limit how well the results generalize.

Explained via the paper, the time point label denotes: pre-treatment baseline. Blood samples were taken at two points: before treatment (T0) and at week 3 (W3), which came after the first cycle of checkpoint blockade. Except for a couple of patients with rapid clinical progression, response was assessed 12 weeks after the first infusion by RECIST 1.1; disease control meant complete response, partial response or stable disease. Patients were not eligible if they had prior systemic cancer treatment, concomitant immunosuppressant therapy or synchronous other active malignancies. Bulk PBMC and plasma cell-free DNA were both sequenced for TCR beta so that circulating cells and T cell turnover could be tracked. Lymphoprep and SepMate tubes were used to isolate PBMC from blood, and red cell lysis was then performed. QIAamp DNA Blood Mini kits were used to extract DNA from both PBMC and sorted T cell subsets.

Every bulk PBMC sample had a fixed 350 ng of DNA loaded. TCR beta CDR3 sequences were amplified from genomic DNA using the immunoSEQ TCRb Assay kit according to manufacturer instructions. The KAPA Library Quantification Kit for Illumina platforms was used to quantify pooled libraries by qPCR. Pooled libraries were clustered at about 0.6-1.2 pM and sequenced on an Illumina NextSeq 500. Concerning the study's data processing: The TCR data were analyzed using immunoSEQ ANALYZER and the R LymphoSeq package. A rearrangement efficiency score was calculated as productive divided by the sum of productive and non-productive CDR3 sequences. Clonality was measured with the Gini coefficient and diversity with the Renyi index at alpha=1, compared pairwise between timepoints within each patient. In LymphoSeq, clonal relatedness was computed with an edit distance of 3 and repertoire similarity was computed with the Bhattacharyya coefficient. Linear discriminant analysis on week-3 changes in clonality and diversity was built with the R MASS and caret packages to classify response. TCRdb's version of the immuneACCESS table is confined to in-frame rearrangements and falls short of the full clone set. An unresolved V gene accounts for under half of the shortfall where checked; the remainder is of unknown origin. That table supplies the V and J calls and clone size; D and trimming were determined from the DNA. The sample table records 7,000 or so clones; 80% to 85% of these occur just once. The ten largest clonotypes hold 36% of the sample.

For this clone: The antigen it recognizes is unknown. Within one base of it there is no much larger clone, and no base qualities were kept.

Looking up the germline V gene (reference sequence) yields CDR1 GTSNPN and CDR2 SVGIG. Spanning cysteine to phenylalanine, the CDR3 consists of 15 amino acids. The entry retains the CDR3 DNA only, 45 bases that are in frame from base 1. Unmatched junction bases come to 10, with V trimmed by 5 bases and J by 4 bases. Source: blood, taken from a patient treated with checkpoint blockade. The rearranged segments are TRBV30 and TRBJ1-2, with 10 central nucleotides matching TRBD1. This TCR came from a human donor with melanoma. Some clones in this sample may be carry-over from other donors' samples. The CDR3 reads CAWHRDRGSGYGYTF. The DNA sequence follows: TGTGCCTGGCACCGGGACAGGGGCTCCGGCTATGGCTACACCTTC.